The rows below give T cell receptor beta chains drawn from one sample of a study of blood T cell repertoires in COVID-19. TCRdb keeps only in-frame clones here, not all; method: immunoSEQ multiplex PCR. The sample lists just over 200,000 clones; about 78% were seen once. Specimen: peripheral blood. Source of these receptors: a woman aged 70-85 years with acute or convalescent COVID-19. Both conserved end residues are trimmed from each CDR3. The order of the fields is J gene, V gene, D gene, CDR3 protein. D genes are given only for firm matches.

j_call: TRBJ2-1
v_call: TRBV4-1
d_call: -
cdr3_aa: ASSQDGQGFRNEQF

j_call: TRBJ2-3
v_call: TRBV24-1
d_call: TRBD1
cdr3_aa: ATSDLPRQGRGDTQY

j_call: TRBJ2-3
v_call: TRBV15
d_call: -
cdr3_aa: ATSRESGNTGTDTQY

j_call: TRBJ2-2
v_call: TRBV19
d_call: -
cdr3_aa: ASSIPEVTGELF

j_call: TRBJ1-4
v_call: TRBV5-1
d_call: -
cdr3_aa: ASSRGGTSPQNEKLF

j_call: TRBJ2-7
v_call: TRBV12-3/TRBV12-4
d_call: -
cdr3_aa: ASSLANGEQY

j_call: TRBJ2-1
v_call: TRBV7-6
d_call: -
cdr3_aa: ASSPEGSSLGEQF

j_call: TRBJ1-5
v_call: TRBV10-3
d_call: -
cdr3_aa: AISEGGPGQPQH

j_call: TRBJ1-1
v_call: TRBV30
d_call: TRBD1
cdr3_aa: AWTQGSSTEAF

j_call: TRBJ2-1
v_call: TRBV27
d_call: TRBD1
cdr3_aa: ASSSWTGPYNEQF

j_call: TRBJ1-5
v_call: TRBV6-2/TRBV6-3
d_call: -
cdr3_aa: ASSSQGFTNQPQH

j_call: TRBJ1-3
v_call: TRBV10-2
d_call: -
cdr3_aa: ASSEIAGEATIY

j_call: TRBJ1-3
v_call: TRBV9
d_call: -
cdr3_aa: ASSVDRINSGNTIY

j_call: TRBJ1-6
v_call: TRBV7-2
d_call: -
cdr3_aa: ASSTQGGAGDSPLH

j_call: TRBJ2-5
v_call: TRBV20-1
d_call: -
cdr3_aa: SASIGGLETQY

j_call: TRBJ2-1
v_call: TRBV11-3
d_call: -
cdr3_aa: ASSLDGSLVYNEQF

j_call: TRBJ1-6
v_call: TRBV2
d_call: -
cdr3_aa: ASLDSRGDSPLH

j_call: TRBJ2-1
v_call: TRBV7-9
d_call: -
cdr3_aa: ASSFLDNEQF

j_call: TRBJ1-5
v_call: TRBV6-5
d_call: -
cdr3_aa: ASSYSGQQGQPQH

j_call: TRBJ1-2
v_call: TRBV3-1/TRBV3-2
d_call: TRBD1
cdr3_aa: ASSQDNRGDGYT

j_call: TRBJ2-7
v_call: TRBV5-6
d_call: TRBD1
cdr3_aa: ASSRQGEQY

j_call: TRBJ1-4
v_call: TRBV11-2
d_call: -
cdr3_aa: ASSLEAGNEKLF

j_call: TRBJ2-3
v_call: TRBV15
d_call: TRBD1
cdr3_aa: ATNRDRGQDTQY

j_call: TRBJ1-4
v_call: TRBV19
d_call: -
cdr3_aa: ASSTGRPAGNEKLF